The 22 T cell receptor beta chains in this list originate from one sample, sequenced in a study of T cell changes during pregnancy in multiple sclerosis. Profiling relied on immunoSEQ multiplex PCR, and the TCRdb table lists in-frame clones only, not all of them. The sample shows 70,000 to 100,000 clones, 92% of them seen only once. The material sequenced was peripheral blood, taken in the first trimester of pregnancy. The receptors were sampled from a female donor with multiple sclerosis, enrolled in a pregnancy study.

V is TRBV5-1 and J is TRBJ1-2; TRBD1 might be the D (6 bases). V dropped 0 bases and J dropped 3 bases, with 12 bases sitting between them. The CDR3 loop spans 15 amino acids. The germline gives CDR1 SGHRS, CDR2 YFSETQ. The CDR3 nucleotides read TGCGCCAGCAGCTTGGTAGGGGGTTCGGACTATGGCTACACCTTC. Its translation is CASSLVGGSDYGYTF.

The chain is built from TRBV27 and TRBJ2-1; no definite D call. CDR3 size: 15 residues. Looked up from germline, CDR1 is MNHEY and CDR2 is SMNVEV (reference sequence). Trimming pared 5 bases from V and 1 base from J, leaving 12 bases between. DNA for the CDR3: TGTGCCAGCAGTCCCCTAGGCGGTTCCTACAATGAGCAGTTCTTC. Protein sequence: CASSPLGGSYNEQFF.

The chain links TRBV7-9 to TRBJ2-3, with 12 nucleotides matching TRBD2. The CDR3 covers 15 residues. Germline values: CDR1 SEHNR, CDR2 FQNEAQ (reference sequence). Germline trimming cut 5 bases from V and 5 bases from J; bases unmatched to any gene: 5. CDR3 nucleotide sequence: TGTGCCAGCAGCCCTTGGACTAGCGGGAAAGATACGCAGTATTTT. This translates into CASSPWTSGKDTQYF.

The chain uses TRBV7-2 and TRBJ2-7; TRBD2 matches at 7 bases. V was clipped by 1 base and J by 7 bases; unmatched bases: 7. Germline CDR1 SGHTA, CDR2 FQGNSA. This CDR3 comprises 14 residues. CDR3: CASSLDPVGGEQYF. In nucleotides, the CDR3 is TGTGCCAGCAGCTTAGATCCGGTGGGAGGGGAGCAGTACTTC.

The chain carries TRBV7-8 and TRBJ2-5, with 9 bases that match TRBD1. Germline V gene sequence: CDR1 SGHVS, CDR2 FQNEAQ. There are 16 residues in the CDR3. V was pared by 4 bases and J by 5 bases, with 11 bases of the junction left unmatched. In DNA form, the CDR3 reads TGTGCCAGCAGCTCTTTAAGCGGGACAGGGTCCGAGACCCAGTACTTC. Residues: CASSSLSGTGSETQYF. Supplemented by reference TRBV7-8 and TRBJ2-5, the full variable domain reads GAGVSQSPRYKVAKRGQDVALRCDPISGHVSLFWYQQALGQGPEFLTYFQNEAQLDKSGLPSDRFFAERPEGSVSTLKIQRTQQEDSAVYLCASSSLSGTGSETQYFGPGTRLLVL.

This chain connects TRBV6-1 to TRBJ2-5; 7 bases fit TRBD1. The V and J ends lost 6 bases and 2 bases, in that order; junction bases with no gene match: 3. Germline CDR1 is MNHNS and CDR2 is SASEGT. The CDR3 is made up of 13 amino acids. The CDR3 DNA sequence: TGTGCCAGCAGGAGGACAGGTCAAGAGACCCAGTACTTC. Protein: CASRRTGQETQYF.

V usage is TRBV5-1 and J usage is TRBJ2-7; 9 bases map to TRBD2. Germline V lookup: CDR1 SGHRS, CDR2 YFSETQ. Unmatched junction bases numbered 10, after V lost 0 bases and J lost 6 bases. The CDR3 consists of 16 residues. The CDR3 here is CASSLGLLAGKGEQYF. Written as DNA, the CDR3 is TGCGCCAGCAGCTTGGGCCTACTAGCGGGTAAAGGCGAGCAGTACTTC.

The chain links TRBV5-4 to TRBJ2-7, with D maybe TRBD1 (5 bases). The V end lost 3 bases, the J end lost 2 bases, and 12 bases lay between the germline ends. This CDR3 contains 14 residues. Germline CDR1 is SGHNT and CDR2 is YYREEE (reference sequence). The CDR3 here is CASSWGGEAYEQYF. The CDR3 DNA follows: TGTGCCAGCAGCTGGGGCGGAGAAGCCTACGAGCAGTACTTC. The full variable domain, in which reference TRBV5-4 and TRBJ2-7 provide the parts outside the CDR3, is ETGVTQSPTHLIKTRGQQVTLRCSSQSGHNTVSWYQQALGQGPQFIFQYYREEENGRGNFPPRFSGLQFPNYSSELNVNALELDDSALYLCASSWGGEAYEQYFGPGTRLTVT.

This rearrangement joins TRBV18 to TRBJ1-1; maybe TRBD1 (6 bases). The CDR3 is 12 residues long. Germline CDR1 reads KGHSH; CDR2 reads LQKENI. V was clipped by 5 bases and J by 8 bases, with 12 bases between them. The CDR3: CASSGSGTEAFF. In DNA form, the CDR3 reads TGTGCCAGCTCAGGAAGCGGGACAGAAGCTTTCTTT.

This sequence joins TRBV15 and TRBJ2-5, with D possibly matching TRBD2 (6 bases). The CDR3 is 14 amino acids. The V gene's germline CDR1 is LNHNV and CDR2 YYDKDF (reference sequence). Trimming removed 3 bases at V and 5 bases at J, with 13 bases between. DNA of the CDR3: TGTGCCACCAGCAGCTGGCTAGCGCAGGAGACCCAGTACTTC. Amino acids: CATSSWLAQETQYF. Full variable domain (outside the CDR3, taken from reference TRBV15 and TRBJ2-5): DAMVIQNPRYQVTQFGKPVTLSCSQTLNHNVMYWYQQKSSQAPKLLFHYYDKDFNNEADTPDNFQSRRPNTSFCFLDIRSPGLGDTAMYLCATSSWLAQETQYFGPGTRLLVL.

The chain is built from TRBV18 and TRBJ2-1, with D possibly being TRBD1 (5 bases). Deletions cut 2 bases from V and 8 bases from J, with 10 bases between. CDR3 length: 13 amino acids. Per germline, CDR1 KGHSH and CDR2 LQKENI. CDR3 region: CASSPAGSDEQFF. The CDR3 nucleotides read TGTGCCAGCTCACCAGCAGGGTCCGATGAGCAGTTCTTC.

The rearrangement uses TRBV4-1 and TRBJ1-2; 8 nucleotides agree with TRBD1. The trim removed 1 base at V and 4 bases at J, leaving 11 bases unmatched. The V gene's germline CDR1 is MGHRA and CDR2 YSYEKL. CDR3 size: 17 residues. The CDR3 reads CASSQVTGALTIYGYTF. The CDR3 region has the DNA TGCGCCAGCAGCCAAGTGACAGGGGCCCTGACAATCTATGGCTACACCTTC.

The chain couples TRBV18 to TRBJ1-4; no reliable D call. The CDR3 consists of 16 residues. Germline V gene lookup returns CDR1 KGHSH and CDR2 LQKENI. The V and J ends lost 4 bases and 4 bases respectively, with 16 bases between them. The CDR3 DNA reads TGTGCCAGCTCACTTCTAGAGGGCGAGGGTAATGAAAAACTGTTTTTT. It specifies CASSLLEGEGNEKLFF.

The CDR3 DNA is TGTGCCTGGAGTGACCAGGGCCTCTATGGCTACACCTTC. It is translated as CAWSDQGLYGYTF. The rearrangement joins TRBV30 to TRBJ1-2; tentative D call: TRBD1 (5 bases). Germline V CDR1 and CDR2: GTSNPN, SVGIG (reference sequence). The length of the CDR3 is 13 residues. The V end was cut by 1 base, the J end by 4 bases, with 10 bases between.

This chain connects TRBV5-1 to TRBJ2-1; 7 bases match TRBD2. This CDR3 comprises 11 residues. The ends lost 2 bases at V and 13 bases at J; junction bases unmatched: 3. CDR1 SGHRS and CDR2 YFSETQ come from the germline V gene. CDR3 loop: CASSFAGDQFF. The CDR3 DNA is TGCGCCAGCAGCTTTGCGGGAGATCAGTTCTTC. Based on the CDR3 plus reference TRBV5-1 and TRBJ2-1, the full variable domain is KAGVTQTPRYLIKTRGQQVTLSCSPISGHRSVSWYQQTPGQGLQFLFEYFSETQRNKGNFPGRFSGRQFSNSRSEMNVSTLELGDSALYLCASSFAGDQFFGPGTRLTVL.

The J gene is TRBJ2-3, the V gene TRBV10-1, with 7 bases lining up with TRBD1. The CDR3 spans 14 residues. Unmatched junction bases numbered 6, after V lost 5 bases and J lost 4 bases. The germline gives CDR1 WNHNN, CDR2 SYGVQD (reference sequence). In nucleotides, the CDR3 is TGCGCCAGCAGTCCGACAGGGCGCCCAGATACGCAGTATTTT. As protein: CASSPTGRPDTQYF.

The chain couples TRBV19 to TRBJ2-7; D may be TRBD2 (5 bases). Germline assignment: CDR1 LNHDA and CDR2 SQIVND (reference sequence). The CDR3 is 13 residues long. Deletions cut 2 bases from V and 5 bases from J, with 10 bases between. CDR3: CASSILASDEQYF. Written as DNA, the CDR3 is TGTGCCAGTAGTATATTAGCGTCCGACGAGCAGTACTTC.

This chain links TRBV25-1 with TRBJ1-1; D possibly corresponds to TRBD1 (6 bases). V was shortened by 0 bases and J by 2 bases, with 7 bases between the two germline ends. Germline CDR1 is MGHDK and CDR2 is SYGVNS. The CDR3 is 14 residues long. The CDR3 loop is CASSEYGTNTEAFF. CDR3 DNA sequence: TGTGCCAGCAGTGAATACGGGACAAACACTGAAGCTTTCTTT. Looking up the rest from reference TRBV25-1 and TRBJ1-1 gives the full variable domain: EADIYQTPRYLVIGTGKKITLECSQTMGHDKMYWYQQDPGMELHLIHYSYGVNSTEKGDLSSESTVSRIRTEHFPLTLESARPSHTSQYLCASSEYGTNTEAFFGQGTRLTVV.

This sequence joins TRBV2 and TRBJ2-1, with 7 bases identical to TRBD2. Looked up from germline, CDR1 is SNHLY and CDR2 is FYNNEI. V gave up 1 base and J gave up 0 bases; unmatched junction bases: 12. The CDR3 is 19 residues long. CDR3 sequence (DNA): TGTGCCAGCAGTGAAGTAGGTGCACTAGCGCAGAGCTCCTACAATGAGCAGTTCTTC. Protein sequence: CASSEVGALAQSSYNEQFF.

The chain combines TRBV7-2 with TRBJ2-7; TRBD2 matches 7 bases. V lost 3 bases to trimming and J lost 4 bases; unmatched junction nucleotides: 3. Looked up from germline, CDR1 is SGHTA and CDR2 is FQGNSA. The CDR3 is 13 residues long. DNA for the CDR3: TGTGCCAGCAGCTTGTGGACTAGGTACGAGCAGTACTTC. Amino acids: CASSLWTRYEQYF.

This chain links TRBV6-1 with TRBJ2-1, with TRBD2 matching over 8 bases. Germline loops: CDR1 MNHNS, CDR2 SASEGT. V lost 5 bases, J lost 4 bases, and 7 bases stayed unmatched. This CDR3 is built from 15 residues. CDR3 nucleotides: TGTGCCAGCAGTCCCGGGAGGGCCGGATACAATGAGCAGTTCTTC. Translating gives CASSPGRAGYNEQFF.

This chain connects TRBV6-6 to TRBJ2-7; the D gene is possibly TRBD2 (6 bases). Germline V gene data show CDR1 as MNHNY and CDR2 as SVGAGI (reference sequence). This CDR3 is 10 amino acids long. The CDR3 region is CAAGYDEQYF. The CDR3 DNA reads as TGTGCGGCGGGGTACGACGAGCAGTACTTC.